The clone carrying this TCR beta chain showed up just once. The data belong to a study of blood T cell repertoires in COVID-19. Overall study context: COVID-19 samples, acute and convalescent, were from the United States, Italy and Spain. T cells, B-cell-depleted T cells, or PBMCs supplied cDNA or gDNA.

V dropped 2 bases and J dropped 0 bases, with 11 bases sitting between them. Germline CDR1 is SGHNT and CDR2 is YYREEE (reference sequence). CDR3 length equals 15 residues. In the authors' workflow: Cell counts per sample came from amplifying reference gene primers. Sequencing was performed with immunoSEQ multiplex PCR; in TCRdb, only in-frame clones are kept and a portion is missing. V and J calls and clone size are copied from that table; D and trimming were computed from the DNA. The table shows around 170,000 clones, with under 85% occurring only once. The chain couples TRBV5-4 to TRBJ1-2; D ambiguous. This sequence was found in a woman in her 40s with acute or convalescent COVID-19. The sequencing input was peripheral blood. In DNA, the CDR3 is TGTGCCAGCAGCTTCGTCCAGGCGCCTAACTATGGCTACACCTTC. Its protein is CASSFVQAPNYGYTF. Complete variable domain (other parts from reference TRBV5-4 and TRBJ1-2): ETGVTQSPTHLIKTRGQQVTLRCSSQSGHNTVSWYQQALGQGPQFIFQYYREEENGRGNFPPRFSGLQFPNYSSELNVNALELDDSALYLCASSFVQAPNYGYTFGSGTRLTVV.